The clone carrying this T cell receptor beta chain came up many times. This specimen belongs to a study of T cells in Graves' hyperthyroidism and ophthalmopathy. With V trimmed by 6 bases and J by 0 bases, 5 bases remained unmatched. Germline lookup yields CDR1 MNHNS and CDR2 SASEGT. The CDR3 extends over 15 amino acids. The investigators amplified TCR beta CDR3 regions from RNA transcripts. First-round RT-PCR with HTBI primers amplified the TCR CDR3 region. TCRdb re-analysed the multiplex PCR reads in MiXCR, keeping a single row per CDR3 protein. The repertoire holds 450,000 to 600,000 distinct CDR3 sequences, with 14% as singletons.

This clonotype was obtained from a woman aged 40 to 50 with Graves' hyperthyroidism. The sequencing input was blood. The gene calls are TRBV6-1 and TRBJ2-1, with TRBD1 identical over 7 bases. The CDR3 bases are TGTGCCAGCAGAGGGACAGAGGTCTCCTACAATGAGCAGTTCTTC. Translated: CASRGTEVSYNEQFF.